This TCR beta chain emerged from a study of T-cell reconstitution after alpha-beta-depleted transplantation in children. The study, taken as a whole, reports: About two months after transplant, alpha-beta T cells reportedly came from several hundred expanded graft clones. Some patients' high day-60 TCRbeta diversity was attributed to recipient cells surviving conditioning.

A library of TCRbeta sequences, prepared with unique molecular identifiers, was generated. TCRdb fed the PCR reads into MiXCR, producing one record per CDR3 protein. The data show under 100,000 distinct CDR3 sequences, roughly a sixth seen once. This clonotype was detected only once. The antigen remains undetermined. Germline CDR1 SNHLY, CDR2 FYNNEI. Trimming removed 4 bases at V and 2 bases at J, with 15 bases between. The CDR3 sequence is 16 residues long. Sequences were derived from PBMCs, mostly from graft donor cells, sampled 180 days after TCRalphabeta/CD19-depleted stem cell transplant. This TCR derives from a male patient between 2 and 10 years old who had a stem cell transplant for acute lymphoblastic leukemia, so the T cells may come from the graft donor. The rearrangement links TRBV2 to TRBJ2-1; D is possibly TRBD1 or TRBD2 (6 bases each). CDR3 bases: TGTGCCAGCAGTGGTCATGGGGGGCTCACCTACAATGAGCAGTTCTTC. Protein product: CASSGHGGLTYNEQFF.